This section outlines one T cell receptor (beta chain) sequence together with its context. The antigen it binds to is not known. Base qualities are not recorded, but no much larger clone differs from it by a single base. This entry comes from a study of blood T cell repertoires in COVID-19 (dated by TCRdb to 2020 to 2022). General notes on the study: Collaborator samples came from the United States, Italy and Spain and covered acute and convalescent phases of COVID-19. The material from the prospective study consisted of cDNA or gDNA derived from T cells, B-cell-depleted T cells, or PBMCs. Deeply sampled blood TCRbeta repertoires from subjects exposed to, actively infected with, or recovered from COVID-19 were included in the dataset. The repertoires were released in a freely available public database intended as a resource for research on the immune response to SARS-CoV-2. The samples were drawn from the first 160 participants of the ongoing ImmuneRACE study and from 950 to 1,500 subjects provided by 6 global collaborators. Nearly every sample came with metadata listing a de-identified subject ID, COVID-19 status, age in years and sex. Where available, HLA class I and class II types were taken from metadata supplied by the sample provider and were not determined by assay-based typing.

CDR1 KGHDR and CDR2 SFDVKD are derived from the germline V gene. Its CDR3 holds 14 amino acids, cysteine through phenylalanine. Only the CDR3 DNA is retained, 42 bases long and in frame from the first base. V is trimmed back by 6 bases and J by 5 bases, and the junction contains 4 bases that no gene match accounts for. The collaborating institutions used their own protocols to collect whole blood in K2EDTA tubes. For TCRbeta analysis, collaborator samples were shipped as frozen whole blood, as isolated PBMCs, or as DNA extracted from either sample type. TCRbeta CDR3 regions were amplified from genomic DNA using the immunoSEQ Assay, a bias-controlled multiplex PCR. As for the original processing: Nucleated cell counts per sample were estimated from amplification of reference gene primers within the assay. To quantify the absolute abundance of each unique TCRbeta CDR3 rearrangement, sequence reads were collapsed and filtered. For each sample, productive Simpson clonality was calculated by taking the square root of Simpson's diversity index across productive rearrangements. TCRdb limited this immuneACCESS table to in-frame rearrangements with V and J called. A share of clones is missing; checked studies link under half to unresolved V genes, and the rest is unexplained. V and J calls and clone size are copied from that table; D and trimming were computed from the DNA. The sample records about 60,000 clones, 70% to 90% of which are singletons. Roughly 20% of the sample is taken by the ten largest.

The full study reports these points: How much clinical and demographic metadata was included differed by source and by participant, and the metadata was provided uncurated.

The sample consisted of peripheral blood. The chain was built from TRBV24-1 and TRBJ2-3, with 10 bases aligning to TRBD1. The sequence came from a woman aged 80 or over with active COVID-19. At the DNA level, the sequence is TGTGCCACCAGTAGGACAGGGGGAGTAGATACGCAGTATTTT. Protein translation: CATSRTGGVDTQYF.